These T cell receptor beta chains were read from a single sample in a study of blood T cell repertoires in COVID-19. The protocol was immunoSEQ multiplex PCR, while the TCRdb copy is restricted to in-frame clones and leaves out a portion. There are approximately 150,000 clones in the sample; 85% occur only once, and 1% to 1.2% lies in the top ten. The material sequenced was peripheral blood. The receptor source for this set is a man between 35 and 55 years old with acute or convalescent COVID-19. The CDR3 runs from the conserved cysteine through the conserved F or W. Fields, in order: J gene, D gene, clone size, V gene, CDR3 DNA, CDR3 protein. The D gene is left open where the match is weak. Clone sizes are given selectively: once, few, many, or a class where the clone is expanded.

J gene: TRBJ2-7; D gene: TRBD2; clone size: few; V gene: TRBV28; CDR3 DNA: TGTGCCAGCAGTTTTAGCGGGGAAGGGTACGAGCAGTACTTC; CDR3 protein: CASSFSGEGYEQYF
J gene: TRBJ1-6; D gene: TRBD1; clone size: NA; V gene: TRBV28; CDR3 DNA: TGTGCCAGCAGTTTCCCCGACGGGACAGGTTCACCCCTCCACTTT; CDR3 protein: CASSFPDGTGSPLHF
J gene: TRBJ1-1; D gene: NA; clone size: NA; V gene: TRBV5-1; CDR3 DNA: TGCGCCAGCAGCCCGAGACAGAACACTGAAGCTTTCTTT; CDR3 protein: CASSPRQNTEAFF
J gene: TRBJ1-1; D gene: TRBD1; clone size: NA; V gene: TRBV5-1; CDR3 DNA: TGCGCCAGCAGTCGGGGGACAGTGAACACTGAAGCTTTCTTT; CDR3 protein: CASSRGTVNTEAFF
J gene: TRBJ1-5; D gene: NA; clone size: NA; V gene: TRBV7-2; CDR3 DNA: TGTGCCAGCAGCATTACCCCGGGTGCGGGCAATCAGCCCCAGCATTTT; CDR3 protein: CASSITPGAGNQPQHF
J gene: TRBJ2-3; D gene: NA; clone size: NA; V gene: TRBV9; CDR3 DNA: TGTGCCAGCAGCCCCGCGGGGGCTAGCACAGATACGCAGTATTTT; CDR3 protein: CASSPAGASTDTQYF
J gene: TRBJ1-6; D gene: TRBD1; clone size: NA; V gene: TRBV7-2; CDR3 DNA: TGTGCCAGCAGTTTTGCCGGGACAGGGGGAGTACCCCTCCACTTT; CDR3 protein: CASSFAGTGGVPLHF
J gene: TRBJ1-5; D gene: NA; clone size: NA; V gene: TRBV10-3; CDR3 DNA: TGTGCCATCAGCCTCGACAGGAATCAGCCCCAGCATTTT; CDR3 protein: CAISLDRNQPQHF
J gene: TRBJ1-4; D gene: TRBD1; clone size: few; V gene: TRBV9; CDR3 DNA: TGTGCCAGCAGCGTTGCCGGGACAGGGGGGTCTAAACTGTTTTTT; CDR3 protein: CASSVAGTGGSKLFF
J gene: TRBJ2-1; D gene: TRBD2; clone size: NA; V gene: TRBV29-1; CDR3 DNA: TGCAGCGTATGGACTAGCAAGCCCTACAATGAGCAGTTCTTC; CDR3 protein: CSVWTSKPYNEQFF
J gene: TRBJ2-5; D gene: TRBD1; clone size: once; V gene: TRBV7-3; CDR3 DNA: TGTGCCAGCAGCAAAGGGGGCAGGGAGGAGACCCAGTACTTC; CDR3 protein: CASSKGGREETQYF
J gene: TRBJ1-2; D gene: TRBD1; clone size: NA; V gene: TRBV19; CDR3 DNA: TGTGCCAGTCACTCCGGGACAGGGGGATGGAGGTATGGCTACACCTTC; CDR3 protein: CASHSGTGGWRYGYTF
J gene: TRBJ1-1; D gene: NA; clone size: NA; V gene: TRBV3-1/TRBV3-2; CDR3 DNA: TGTGCCAGCAGCCCGAATTGGCGGGGTGAAGCTTTCTTT; CDR3 protein: CASSPNWRGEAFF
J gene: TRBJ1-5; D gene: TRBD1; clone size: NA; V gene: TRBV30; CDR3 DNA: TGTGCCTGGAGGGGCCGGGACAGGGGGACCGTGGGCAATCAGCCCCAGCATTTT; CDR3 protein: CAWRGRDRGTVGNQPQHF
J gene: TRBJ1-2; D gene: NA; clone size: NA; V gene: TRBV9; CDR3 DNA: TGTGCCAGCAGCCCCCCGAGTAACTATGGCTACACCTTC; CDR3 protein: CASSPPSNYGYTF
J gene: TRBJ1-1; D gene: TRBD1; clone size: NA; V gene: TRBV11-2; CDR3 DNA: TGTGCCAGCAGCTGGGACAGGGGGGTCGCTGAAGCTTTCTTT; CDR3 protein: CASSWDRGVAEAFF
J gene: TRBJ1-2; D gene: TRBD1; clone size: NA; V gene: TRBV5-5; CDR3 DNA: TGTGCCAGCAGCCCCGGGACAGGCTATGGCTACACCTTC; CDR3 protein: CASSPGTGYGYTF
J gene: TRBJ1-5; D gene: NA; clone size: NA; V gene: TRBV6-2/TRBV6-3; CDR3 DNA: TGTGCCAGCAGTTGGGCACCCACCTCGCCCCAGCATTTT; CDR3 protein: CASSWAPTSPQHF
J gene: TRBJ2-5; D gene: NA; clone size: NA; V gene: TRBV7-7; CDR3 DNA: TGTGCTAGCAGCTTAGCTTGGGGAGATGACCAGACCCAGTACTTC; CDR3 protein: CASSLAWGDDQTQYF
J gene: TRBJ1-2; D gene: NA; clone size: NA; V gene: TRBV3-1/TRBV3-2; CDR3 DNA: TGTGCCAGCAGCCAAGCCGGACTCTCAGATGGCTACACCTTC; CDR3 protein: CASSQAGLSDGYTF
J gene: TRBJ1-5; D gene: TRBD1; clone size: NA; V gene: TRBV5-8; CDR3 DNA: TGTGCCAGCAGCCACGGTGACAGGGTTGGCAATCAGCCCCAGCATTTT; CDR3 protein: CASSHGDRVGNQPQHF
J gene: TRBJ2-5; D gene: TRBD1; clone size: NA; V gene: TRBV9; CDR3 DNA: TGTGCCAGCAGCGTTCAGGGGGCGCAAGGGGAGACCCAGTACTTC; CDR3 protein: CASSVQGAQGETQYF
J gene: TRBJ1-6; D gene: TRBD1; clone size: once; V gene: TRBV2; CDR3 DNA: TGTGCCAGCAGAAGGACCCGGGACAGGGCCTATAATTCACCCCTCCACTTT; CDR3 protein: CASRRTRDRAYNSPLHF
J gene: TRBJ1-4; D gene: TRBD1; clone size: NA; V gene: TRBV5-1; CDR3 DNA: TGCGCCAGCTGCGCCGGGACAGGGGATGGTGAAAAACTGTTTTTT; CDR3 protein: CASCAGTGDGEKLFF